A single sample gave rise to the 7 T cell receptor beta chains below, sequenced in a study of shared clonotypes between healthy human individuals. Produced via immunoSEQ multiplex PCR; TCRdb's table is partial and in-frame only. This sample has fewer than 3 million clones; approximately 90% occur once, and the top ten carry 0.37%. Sequencing input: naive CD4+ T cells from PBMCs. Subset described: CD45RA+ positively selected. These receptor sequences come from a man younger than 35 in good health. Some clones in this sample may be carry-over from other donors' samples.

The chain uses TRBV27 and TRBJ2-3; 9 bases line up with TRBD1. Germline CDR1 and CDR2: MNHEY and SMNVEV (reference sequence). J lost 4 bases, V lost 5 bases, and 7 bases had no gene match. This CDR3 is 15 amino acids long. Written as DNA, the CDR3 is TGTGCCAGCAGTCTGGGGACAGGGTGGCCAGATACGCAGTATTTT. It yields the protein CASSLGTGWPDTQYF.

The chain uses TRBV27 and TRBJ2-3, with TRBD2 matching over 14 bases. With 8 bases clipped from V and 2 bases from J, the junction kept 3 bases outside the gene matches. Germline-derived CDR1 and CDR2 are MNHEY and SMNVEV (reference sequence). This CDR3 region has 15 residues. The DNA of the CDR3 is TGTGCCAGCGGACTAGCGGGAGGTGTCACAGATACGCAGTATTTT. Its protein product is CASGLAGGVTDTQYF.

The chain is built from TRBV18 and TRBJ1-1, with D unclear. The germline V gene has CDR1 KGHSH and CDR2 LQKENI. This CDR3 is built from 15 residues. Trimming left V 2 bases short and J 2 bases short, with 12 bases between. In DNA, the CDR3 is TGTGCCAGCTCACCAAATAACTCACCTAACACTGAAGCTTTCTTT. This gives the protein CASSPNNSPNTEAFF.

For this clone: The same CDR3 arises from other DNA sequences in this sample as well. The genes are TRBV6-5 and TRBJ1-2; a possible D gene is TRBD1 (6 bases). Between the trimmed V and J ends, which lost 2 bases and 4 bases, there was a span of 8 bases. The V gene's germline CDR1 is MNHEY and CDR2 SVGAGI. The CDR3 is 13 residues long. The CDR3 protein is CASSYEGGYGYTF. The CDR3 DNA follows: TGTGCCAGCAGTTACGAGGGGGGCTATGGCTACACCTTC.

This clone came up once. The chain combines TRBV6-5 with TRBJ1-3, with no clear D. Trimming removed 2 bases from V and 4 bases from J, with 6 bases in between. CDR1 is MNHEY, CDR2 SVGAGI, per germline. This CDR3 contains 13 residues. The CDR3 nucleotides read TGTGCCAGCAGTTACGCTACAGGAAACACCATATATTTT. It yields the protein CASSYATGNTIYF.

Remarks on this clone: Within the sample, other DNA sequences also encode this same CDR3. The rearrangement joins TRBV7-2 to TRBJ2-7; 10 nucleotides line up with TRBD2. The ends lost 4 bases at V and 7 bases at J; junction bases unmatched: 10. The CDR3 totals 15 residues. The germline V gene encodes CDR1 SGHTA and CDR2 FQGNSA. The CDR3 sequence: CASSSGLAGGGEQYF. As DNA, the CDR3 is TGTGCCAGCAGCTCCGGCTTAGCGGGAGGTGGTGAGCAGTACTTC.

The gene calls are TRBV21-1 and TRBJ1-2; the table calls TRBD1, which could not be checked here. TRBV21-1 is a pseudogene segment. The CDR3 sequence is 15 residues long. The CDR3 nucleotides read TGTGCCAGCAGCAAAGTGAAGGGACAGGGCTGTGGCTACACCTTC. It yields the protein CASSKVKGQGCGYTF.